Ten or more counts support the clone carrying this T cell receptor (beta chain). Antigen unknown. The entry originates in a study of breast tumors, draining lymph nodes, adjacent tissues. Study observations and caveats: Tumor repertoires ranked between lymph nodes and nontumor tissue in diversity, with V and J gene preferences. Tumor T cell lymph node origin was a supported hypothesis, not proven.

MiXCR, applied by TCRdb to the multiplex PCR reads, yields one record per CDR3 protein. The sample has about 200,000 distinct CDR3 sequences; approximately 30% are singletons. Breast cancer patients provided tissue from their axillary draining lymph nodes. CDR3 length: 16 amino acids. In germline, CDR1 is SGHRS, CDR2 YFSETQ. The V segment lost 0 bases and the J segment 3 bases; nucleotides outside the gene matches: 7. Sequencing was performed on axillary lymph node tissue. The rearrangement joins TRBV5-1 to TRBJ1-2; 8 bases are a match to TRBD1. The receptor was isolated from a female donor with breast cancer. Some clones in this sample may be carry-over from other donors' samples. CDR3 amino acids: CASSLARAGGDYGYTF. The CDR3 DNA reads as TGCGCCAGCAGCTTGGCCAGGGCAGGGGGCGACTATGGCTACACCTTC.